These T cell receptor beta chains were read from a single sample in a study of T cell repertoires and Cas9 in healthy adults. Method: immunoSEQ multiplex PCR; TCRdb's copy keeps in-frame clones and lacks some. The data show more than 20,000 clones, roughly 92% seen once. Specimen: CD4+ effector T cells (CD127+, CD25-, CD137-, CD154-) from PBMCs; culture status not recorded. Source of these receptors: a human donor in good health. CDR3s include the opening cysteine and the closing phenylalanine or tryptophan. D genes are given only for firm matches. Expanded clones get a size class; other rows say once, few or many, or leave the size out.

V gene: TRBV18; clone size: -; D gene: -; J gene: TRBJ2-3; CDR3 DNA: TGTGCCAGCTCACTATCGCCCGGGACGGTTAGCACAGATACGCAGTATTTT; CDR3 protein: CASSLSPGTVSTDTQYF
V gene: TRBV19; clone size: few; D gene: TRBD1; J gene: TRBJ1-4; CDR3 DNA: TGTGCCAGTAGCACACAGGGGGCCGGAGAAAAACTGTTTTTT; CDR3 protein: CASSTQGAGEKLFF
V gene: TRBV7-8; clone size: -; D gene: -; J gene: TRBJ1-1; CDR3 DNA: TGTGCCAGCAGCAAAGATGCGGGAAGACACACTGAAGCTTTCTTT; CDR3 protein: CASSKDAGRHTEAFF
V gene: TRBV19; clone size: once; D gene: -; J gene: TRBJ1-1; CDR3 DNA: TGTGCCAGTAGTATTCCAGGACATACGAACACTGAAGCTTTCTTT; CDR3 protein: CASSIPGHTNTEAFF
V gene: TRBV29-1; clone size: once; D gene: TRBD2; J gene: TRBJ2-2; CDR3 DNA: TGCAGCGTTGAGCTACTAGCGGGGGGTCGGGAGCTGTTTTTT; CDR3 protein: CSVELLAGGRELFF
V gene: TRBV7-2; clone size: -; D gene: -; J gene: TRBJ2-2; CDR3 DNA: TGTGCCAGCAGTTCCGACACATCCACCGGGGAGCTGTTTTTT; CDR3 protein: CASSSDTSTGELFF
V gene: TRBV5-1; clone size: -; D gene: -; J gene: TRBJ1-4; CDR3 DNA: TGCGCCAGCAGCTTGGCGGGGGGTAATGAAAAACTGTTTTTT; CDR3 protein: CASSLAGGNEKLFF
V gene: TRBV6-1; clone size: once; D gene: -; J gene: TRBJ2-2; CDR3 DNA: TGTGCCAGCAGTGGACCACCCATGACCGGGGAGCTGTTTTTT; CDR3 protein: CASSGPPMTGELFF
V gene: TRBV28; clone size: -; D gene: -; J gene: TRBJ2-6; CDR3 DNA: TGTGCCAGCAGTTTTCAACCTCCTCCGGGACACGGTCCTGGGGCCAACGTCCTGACCTTC; CDR3 protein: CASSFQPPPGHGPGANVLTF
V gene: TRBV28; clone size: -; D gene: -; J gene: TRBJ2-2; CDR3 DNA: TGTGCCAGCCTTCCCGGCTCCTCCACCGGGGAGCTGTTTTTT; CDR3 protein: CASLPGSSTGELFF
V gene: TRBV9; clone size: -; D gene: TRBD1; J gene: TRBJ1-5; CDR3 DNA: TGTGCCAGCAGCGTAGGGGACAGGTCGAATCAGCCCCAGCATTTT; CDR3 protein: CASSVGDRSNQPQHF
V gene: TRBV28; clone size: -; D gene: -; J gene: TRBJ1-5; CDR3 DNA: TGTGCCAGCAGAAACAATCAGCCCCAGCATTTT; CDR3 protein: CASRNNQPQHF
V gene: TRBV9; clone size: -; D gene: TRBD2; J gene: TRBJ2-3; CDR3 DNA: TGTGCCAGCAGCGTAACCGACGGGGGGACTACGCAGTATTTT; CDR3 protein: CASSVTDGGTTQYF
V gene: TRBV7-2; clone size: -; D gene: -; J gene: TRBJ1-2; CDR3 DNA: TGTGCCAGCAGCTCAATGGGAGGGAATTGGGCGGGCTACACCTTC; CDR3 protein: CASSSMGGNWAGYTF
V gene: TRBV7-9; clone size: -; D gene: TRBD1; J gene: TRBJ1-2; CDR3 DNA: TGTGCCAGCAGCCGAGGAAGGGGGCGCGCTGGCTACACCTTC; CDR3 protein: CASSRGRGRAGYTF
V gene: TRBV12-1; clone size: -; D gene: -; J gene: TRBJ2-5; CDR3 DNA: TGTGCCAGCAGCTGCCCTAGCGGGGGGGAGATGGCCCCACAAGAGACCCAGTACTTC; CDR3 protein: CASSCPSGGEMAPQETQYF
V gene: TRBV5-4; clone size: -; D gene: TRBD2; J gene: TRBJ2-3; CDR3 DNA: TGTGCCAGCAGCTCGTGGGGCGGGGGGGACACAGATACGCAGTATTTT; CDR3 protein: CASSSWGGGDTDTQYF
V gene: TRBV6-5; clone size: -; D gene: TRBD1; J gene: TRBJ1-1; CDR3 DNA: TGTGCCAGCAGTTACTCGCGCAGGGGGTGGACTGAAGCTTTCTTT; CDR3 protein: CASSYSRRGWTEAFF